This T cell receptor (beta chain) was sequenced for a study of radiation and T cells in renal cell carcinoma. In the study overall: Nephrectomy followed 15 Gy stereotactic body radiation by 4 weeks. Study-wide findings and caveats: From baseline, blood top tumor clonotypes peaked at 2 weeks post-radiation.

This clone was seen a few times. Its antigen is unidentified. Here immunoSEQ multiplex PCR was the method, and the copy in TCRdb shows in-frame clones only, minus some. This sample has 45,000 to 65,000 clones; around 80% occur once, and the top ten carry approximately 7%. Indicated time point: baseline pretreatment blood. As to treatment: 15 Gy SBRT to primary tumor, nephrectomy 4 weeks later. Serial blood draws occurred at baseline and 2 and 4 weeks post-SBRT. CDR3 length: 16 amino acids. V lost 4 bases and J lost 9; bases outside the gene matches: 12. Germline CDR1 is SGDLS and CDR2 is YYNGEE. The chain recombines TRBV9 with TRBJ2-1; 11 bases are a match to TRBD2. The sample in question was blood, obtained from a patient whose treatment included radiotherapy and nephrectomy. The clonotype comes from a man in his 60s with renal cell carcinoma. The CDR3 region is CASSPFGLAGEGEQFF. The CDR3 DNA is TGTGCCAGCAGCCCCTTCGGACTAGCGGGTGAAGGTGAGCAGTTCTTC.